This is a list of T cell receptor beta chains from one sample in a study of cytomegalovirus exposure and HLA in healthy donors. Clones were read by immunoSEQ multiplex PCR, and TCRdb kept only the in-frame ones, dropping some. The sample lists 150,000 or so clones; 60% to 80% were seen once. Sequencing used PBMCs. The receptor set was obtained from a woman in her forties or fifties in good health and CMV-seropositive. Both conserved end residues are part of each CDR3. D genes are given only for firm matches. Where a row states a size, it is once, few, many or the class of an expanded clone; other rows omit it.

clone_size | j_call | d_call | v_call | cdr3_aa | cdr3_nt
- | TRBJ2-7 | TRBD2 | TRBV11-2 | CASRIGTSGYEQYF | TGTGCCAGCAGGATCGGGACTAGCGGCTACGAGCAGTACTTC
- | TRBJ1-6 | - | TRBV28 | CASRIGGGYSPLHF | TGTGCCAGCAGGATTGGCGGGGGATACTCACCCCTCCACTTT
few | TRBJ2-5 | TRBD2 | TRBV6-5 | CASSQTSRQETQYF | TGTGCCAGCAGTCAGACTAGCCGGCAAGAGACCCAGTACTTC
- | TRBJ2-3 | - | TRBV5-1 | CASSRAGEVDTQYF | TGCGCCAGCAGCCGGGCAGGGGAAGTAGATACGCAGTATTTT
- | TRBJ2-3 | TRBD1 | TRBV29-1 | CSALTNRGRTDTQYF | TGCAGCGCCCTGACCAACAGGGGGCGGACAGATACGCAGTATTTT
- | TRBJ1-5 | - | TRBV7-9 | CASSLSGGAVDQPQHF | TGTGCCAGCAGCCTCTCGGGGGGCGCGGTTGATCAGCCCCAGCATTTT
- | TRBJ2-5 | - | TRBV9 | CASSSRGQETQYF | TGTGCCAGCAGCTCAAGGGGCCAAGAGACCCAGTACTTC
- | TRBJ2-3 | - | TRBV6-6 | CASSYGTSDTQYF | TGTGCCAGCAGTTACGGGACATCAGATACGCAGTATTTT
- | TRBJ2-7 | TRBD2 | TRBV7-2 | CASSGGTSGAYEQYF | TGTGCCAGCAGCGGCGGGACTAGCGGGGCCTACGAGCAGTACTTC
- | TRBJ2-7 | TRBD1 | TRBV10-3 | CAISETVGTGAREQYF | TGTGCCATCAGTGAGACGGTCGGGACAGGGGCTCGCGAGCAGTACTTC
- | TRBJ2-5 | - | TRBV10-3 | CAISGAGSQETQYF | TGTGCCATCAGTGGGGCAGGGTCACAAGAGACCCAGTACTTC
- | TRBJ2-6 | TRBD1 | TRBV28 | CASTQGGGANVLTF | TGTGCCAGCACACAGGGGGGTGGGGCCAACGTCCTGACTTTC
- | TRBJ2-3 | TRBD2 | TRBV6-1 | CASSDGGTSGYTDTQYF | TGTGCCAGCAGTGATGGCGGGACTAGCGGATACACAGATACGCAGTATTTT
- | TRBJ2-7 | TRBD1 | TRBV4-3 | CASSLRQGDEQYF | TGCGCCAGCAGCCTAAGACAGGGGGACGAGCAGTACTTC
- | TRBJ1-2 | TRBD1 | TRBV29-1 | CSVGQSYGYTF | TGCAGCGTGGGACAGAGCTATGGCTACACCTTC
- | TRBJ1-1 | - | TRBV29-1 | CSVSSGVIRNTEAFF | TGCAGCGTTTCTTCCGGGGTAATTCGGAACACTGAAGCTTTCTTT
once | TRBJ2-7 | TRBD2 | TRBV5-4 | CASGLAGRTYEQYF | TGTGCCAGCGGGCTAGCGGGCCGAACCTACGAGCAGTACTTC
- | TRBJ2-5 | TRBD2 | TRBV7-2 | CASSLSWTSQETQYF | TGTGCCAGCAGCTTATCTTGGACTAGCCAAGAGACCCAGTACTTC
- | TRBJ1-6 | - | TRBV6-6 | CASSYRTGLDSPLHF | TGTGCCAGCAGTTACCGAACGGGACTCGATTCACCCCTCCACTTT
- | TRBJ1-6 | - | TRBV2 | CASQSRGALNSPLHF | TGTGCCAGCCAATCCCGGGGGGCTCTCAATTCACCCCTCCACTTT
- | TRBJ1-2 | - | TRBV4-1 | CASSQESTVNYGYTF | TGCGCCAGCAGCCAAGAGTCGACAGTTAACTATGGCTACACCTTC
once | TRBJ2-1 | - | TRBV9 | CASSVVGGATYNEQFF | TGTGCCAGCAGCGTAGTGGGGGGGGCCACGTACAATGAGCAGTTCTTC
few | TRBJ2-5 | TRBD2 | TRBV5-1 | CASSPTSGVQETQYF | TGCGCCAGCAGCCCGACTAGCGGGGTTCAAGAGACCCAGTACTTC
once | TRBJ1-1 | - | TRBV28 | CASNLESTGRNTEAFF | TGTGCCAGCAATCTCGAATCGACAGGCCGGAACACTGAAGCTTTCTTT
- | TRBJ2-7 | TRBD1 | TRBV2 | CASSAGTGEHEQYF | TGTGCCAGCAGTGCCGGGACAGGGGAGCACGAGCAGTACTTC
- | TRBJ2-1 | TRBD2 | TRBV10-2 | CASSPLHGLAGPYNEQFF | TGCGCCAGCAGCCCACTGCATGGTCTAGCGGGACCTTACAATGAGCAGTTCTTC
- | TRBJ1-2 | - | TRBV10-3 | CAISESLYGYTF | TGTGCCATCAGTGAGTCCCTCTATGGCTACACCTTC
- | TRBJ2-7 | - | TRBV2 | CASGEYEQYF | TGTGCCAGCGGAGAATACGAGCAGTACTTC
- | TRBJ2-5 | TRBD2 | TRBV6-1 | CASSDGGAWETQYF | TGTGCCAGCAGTGACGGGGGGGCATGGGAGACCCAGTACTTC
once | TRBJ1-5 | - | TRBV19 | CASSIFVTGNQPQHF | TGTGCCAGTAGTATCTTTGTAACGGGAAATCAGCCCCAGCATTTT
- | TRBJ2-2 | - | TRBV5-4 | CASSLEAGSRTGELFF | TGTGCCAGCAGCTTGGAGGCAGGGTCTCGCACCGGGGAGCTGTTTTTT
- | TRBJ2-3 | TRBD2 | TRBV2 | CASSPTLAGPSTDTQYF | TGTGCCAGCAGTCCTACCCTAGCGGGGCCCAGCACAGATACGCAGTATTTT
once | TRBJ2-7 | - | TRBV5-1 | CASSLVGGSNEQYF | TGCGCCAGCAGCTTGGTTGGGGGCTCGAACGAGCAGTACTTC